This paragraph reports one T cell receptor beta chain. Its antigen is not identified. Terminally differentiated effector memory CD45RA+ cells were excluded from the naive CD8 cells, which were CD45RO-negative and positively selected for CCR7. This entry is derived from a study of shared clonotypes between healthy human individuals. Study-wide findings and caveats: Sorted-subset sequencing was shown by rarefaction to be incomplete despite large depth. Generally, estimated richness proved larger in naive subsets than it did in memory subsets. Shared clonotypes across all four donors exceeded non-shared ones in generation probability.

The CDR3 has 16 residues. Germline lookup yields CDR1 LNHNV and CDR2 YYDKDF (reference sequence). J gave up 6 bases and V 3 bases, and 6 bases lay outside the gene matches. Libraries were prepared by immunoSEQ multiplex PCR; TCRdb keeps only in-frame clonotypes and omits some of them. The data contain under 700,000 clones, roughly 95% of them singletons. Sequencing used naive CD8+ T cells sorted from blood. The clonotype was recovered from a woman aged 25-40 years in good health. This rearrangement joins TRBV15 to TRBJ1-4; TRBD1 agrees at 11 bases. The CDR3 sequence is CATSSWGQGVDEKLFF. The CDR3 bases are TGTGCCACCAGCAGCTGGGGACAGGGGGTTGATGAAAAACTGTTTTTT.